The sequence of this TCR beta chain was determined in a study of blood T cells in healthy people across ages. The study, taken as a whole, reports: The long-lived group displayed more naive CD4+ cells, plus higher diversity, than the aged donors did. Expanded clonotype shifts may have been confounded, as the donors had an unknown CMV status.

To note about this clonotype: Its antigen remains unidentified.

The CDR3 contains 16 residues. Germline assignment: CDR1 SGHVS and CDR2 FQNEAQ. With 5 bases clipped from V and 6 bases from J, the junction kept 10 bases outside the gene matches. It was with a sample-barcoded 5' primer and a J-beta primer mix that a second PCR of about 6 to 12 cycles was run. TCRdb reprocessed the 5' RACE reads via MiXCR and lists one record per CDR3 protein. This sample has more than 1,400,000 distinct CDR3 sequences, with around 39% found just once. Total RNA, at least 5 micrograms per sample, was extracted from PBMCs. The source is a woman in her late teens or twenties in good health. Material: blood. The chain is built from TRBV7-8 and TRBJ1-2; 12 bases map to TRBD1. CDR3 in amino acids: CASSVGRDRGLDGYTF. In DNA form, the CDR3 reads TGTGCCAGCAGCGTCGGCCGGGACAGGGGGCTGGATGGCTACACCTTC.